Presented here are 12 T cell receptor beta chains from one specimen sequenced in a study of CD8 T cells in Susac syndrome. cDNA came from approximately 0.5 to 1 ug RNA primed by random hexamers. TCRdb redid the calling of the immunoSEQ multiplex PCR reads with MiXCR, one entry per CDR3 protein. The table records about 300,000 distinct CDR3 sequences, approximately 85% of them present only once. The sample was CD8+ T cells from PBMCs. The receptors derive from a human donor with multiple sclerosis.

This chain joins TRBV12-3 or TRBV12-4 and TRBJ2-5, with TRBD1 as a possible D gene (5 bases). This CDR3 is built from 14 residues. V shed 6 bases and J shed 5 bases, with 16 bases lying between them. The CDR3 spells CASSYSGPGETQYF. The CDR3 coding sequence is TGTGCCAGCAGCTATTCGGGCCCAGGGGAGACCCAGTACTTC.

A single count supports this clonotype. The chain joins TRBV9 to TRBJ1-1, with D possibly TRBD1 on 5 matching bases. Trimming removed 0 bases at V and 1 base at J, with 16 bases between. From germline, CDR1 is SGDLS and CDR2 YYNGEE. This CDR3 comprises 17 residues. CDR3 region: CASSVDGGAGGNTEAFF. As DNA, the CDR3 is TGTGCCAGCAGCGTAGATGGCGGAGCGGGGGGGAACACTGAAGCTTTCTTT.

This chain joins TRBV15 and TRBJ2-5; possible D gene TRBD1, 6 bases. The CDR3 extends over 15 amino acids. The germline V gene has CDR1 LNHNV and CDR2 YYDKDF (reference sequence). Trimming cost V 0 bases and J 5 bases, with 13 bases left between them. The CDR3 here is CATSRDQGLGETQYF. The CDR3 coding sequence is TGTGCCACCAGCAGAGATCAGGGGCTGGGCGAGACCCAGTACTTC.

The CDR3 loop reads CASSIDTLRGEKLFF. The CDR3 DNA reads as TGTGCCAGTAGTATAGATACCCTCCGCGGGGAAAAACTGTTTTTT. J is TRBJ1-4 and V is TRBV19; D uncertain. Germline CDR1 and CDR2: LNHDA and SQIVND (reference sequence). This CDR3 spans 15 amino acids. Trimming removed 0 bases from V and 8 bases from J, with 13 bases in between.

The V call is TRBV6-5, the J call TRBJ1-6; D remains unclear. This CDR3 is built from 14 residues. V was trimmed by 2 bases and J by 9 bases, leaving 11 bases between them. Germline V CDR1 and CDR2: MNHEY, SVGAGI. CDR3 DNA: TGTGCCAGCAGTTACATAAACGCGGGTTCACCCCTCCACTTT. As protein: CASSYINAGSPLHF.

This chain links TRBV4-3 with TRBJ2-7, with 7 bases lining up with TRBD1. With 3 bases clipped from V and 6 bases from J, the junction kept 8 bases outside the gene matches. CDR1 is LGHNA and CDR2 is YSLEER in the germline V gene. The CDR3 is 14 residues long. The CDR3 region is CASSHRQGASEQYF. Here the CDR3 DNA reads TGCGCCAGCAGCCATCGACAGGGAGCTTCCGAGCAGTACTTC.

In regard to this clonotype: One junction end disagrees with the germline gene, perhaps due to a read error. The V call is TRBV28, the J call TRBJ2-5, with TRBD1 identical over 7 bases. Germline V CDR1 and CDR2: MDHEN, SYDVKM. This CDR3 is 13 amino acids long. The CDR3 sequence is CASSLDREETQYF. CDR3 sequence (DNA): TGCGCCAGCAGCCTCGACAGGGAAGAGACCCAGTACTTC.

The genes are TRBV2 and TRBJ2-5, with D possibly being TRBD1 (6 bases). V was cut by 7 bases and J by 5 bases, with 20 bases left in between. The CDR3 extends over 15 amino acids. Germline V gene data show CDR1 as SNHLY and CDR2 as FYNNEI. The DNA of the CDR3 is TGTGCCAGCATACAGGGAGTTCTAGGGGAGGAGACCCAGTACTTC. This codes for CASIQGVLGEETQYF.

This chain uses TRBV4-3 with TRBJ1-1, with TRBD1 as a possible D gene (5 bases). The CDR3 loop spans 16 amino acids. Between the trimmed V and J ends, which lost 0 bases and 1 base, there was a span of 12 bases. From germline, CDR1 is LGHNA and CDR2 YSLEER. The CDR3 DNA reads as TGCGCCAGCAGCCAAGACAGGGATTTCTGGAACACTGAAGCTTTCTTT. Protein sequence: CASSQDRDFWNTEAFF.

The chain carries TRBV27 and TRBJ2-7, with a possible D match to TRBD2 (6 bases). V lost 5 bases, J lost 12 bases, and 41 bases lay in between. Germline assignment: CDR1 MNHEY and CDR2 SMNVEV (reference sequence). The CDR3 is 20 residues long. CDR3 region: CASSLTRPAPHSLIRGGWYF. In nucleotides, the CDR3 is TGTGCCAGCAGTCTCACTAGACCGGCCCCTCACTCCCTTATTAGGGGAGGTTGGTACTTC.

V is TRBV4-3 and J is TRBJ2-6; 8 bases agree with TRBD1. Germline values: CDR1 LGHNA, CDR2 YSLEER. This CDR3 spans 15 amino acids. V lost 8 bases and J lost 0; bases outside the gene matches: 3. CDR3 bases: TGCGCCAGCGGGACAGGTTTCTCTGGGGCCAACGTCCTGACTTTC. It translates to CASGTGFSGANVLTF.

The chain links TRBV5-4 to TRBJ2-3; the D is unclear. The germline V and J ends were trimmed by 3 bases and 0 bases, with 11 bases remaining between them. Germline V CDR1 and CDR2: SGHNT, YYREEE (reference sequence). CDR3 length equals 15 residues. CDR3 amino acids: CASSSGASSTDTQYF. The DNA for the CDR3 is TGTGCCAGCAGCTCAGGCGCATCTAGCACAGATACGCAGTATTTT.